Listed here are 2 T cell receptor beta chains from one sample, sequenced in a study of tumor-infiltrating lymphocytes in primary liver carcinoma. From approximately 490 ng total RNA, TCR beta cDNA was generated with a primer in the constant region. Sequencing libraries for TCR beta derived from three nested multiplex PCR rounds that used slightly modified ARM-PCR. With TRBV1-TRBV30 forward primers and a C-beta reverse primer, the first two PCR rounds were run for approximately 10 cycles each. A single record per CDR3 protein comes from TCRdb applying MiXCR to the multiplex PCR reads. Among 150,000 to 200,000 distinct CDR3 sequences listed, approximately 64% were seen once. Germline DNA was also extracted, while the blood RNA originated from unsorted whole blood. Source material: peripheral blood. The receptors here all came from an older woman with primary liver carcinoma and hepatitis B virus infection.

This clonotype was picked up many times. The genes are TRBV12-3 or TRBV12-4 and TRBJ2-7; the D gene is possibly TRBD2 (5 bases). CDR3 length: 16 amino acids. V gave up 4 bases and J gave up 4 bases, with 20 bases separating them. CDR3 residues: CASSSGPGRANYEQYF. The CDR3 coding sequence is TGTGCCAGCAGTTCAGGCCCCGGGCGGGCCAATTACGAGCAGTACTTC.

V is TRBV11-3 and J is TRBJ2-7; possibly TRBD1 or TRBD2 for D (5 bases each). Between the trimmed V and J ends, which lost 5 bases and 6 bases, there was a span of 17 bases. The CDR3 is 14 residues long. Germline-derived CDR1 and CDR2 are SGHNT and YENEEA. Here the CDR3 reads CASSGGSSSREQYF. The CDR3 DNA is TGTGCCAGCAGCGGGGGTAGCTCTAGTCGCGAGCAGTACTTC.